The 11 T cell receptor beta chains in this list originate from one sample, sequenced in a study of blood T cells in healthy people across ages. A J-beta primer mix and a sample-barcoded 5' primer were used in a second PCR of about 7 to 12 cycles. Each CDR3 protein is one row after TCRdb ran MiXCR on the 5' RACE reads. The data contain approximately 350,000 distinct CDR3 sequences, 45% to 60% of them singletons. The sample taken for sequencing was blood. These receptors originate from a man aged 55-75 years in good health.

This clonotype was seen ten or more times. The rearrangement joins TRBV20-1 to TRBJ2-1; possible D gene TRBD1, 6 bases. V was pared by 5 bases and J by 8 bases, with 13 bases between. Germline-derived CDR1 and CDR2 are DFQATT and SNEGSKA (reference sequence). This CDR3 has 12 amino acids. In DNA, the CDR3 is TGCAGTGCTGTACAGGGTTCGGATGAGCAGTTCTTC. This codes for CSAVQGSDEQFF.

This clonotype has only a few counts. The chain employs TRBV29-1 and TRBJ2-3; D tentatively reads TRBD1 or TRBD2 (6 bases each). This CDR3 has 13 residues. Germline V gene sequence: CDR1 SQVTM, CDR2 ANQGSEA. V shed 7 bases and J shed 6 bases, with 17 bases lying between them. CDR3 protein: CSGGAVGPDTQYF. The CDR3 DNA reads TGCAGCGGGGGGGCAGTGGGGCCGGATACGCAGTATTTT.

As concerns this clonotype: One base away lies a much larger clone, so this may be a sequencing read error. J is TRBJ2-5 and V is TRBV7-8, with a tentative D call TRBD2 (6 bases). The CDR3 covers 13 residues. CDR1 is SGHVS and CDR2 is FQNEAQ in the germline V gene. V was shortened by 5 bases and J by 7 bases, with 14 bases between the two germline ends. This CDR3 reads CASSGGKGGTQYF. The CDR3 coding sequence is TGTGCCAGCAGCGGGGGAAAGGGAGGGACCCAGTACTTC.

Written as DNA, the CDR3 is TGCGCCAGCAGCCATAGAACAGACTCCTACGAGCAGTACTTC. Protein: CASSHRTDSYEQYF. V gene TRBV4-3 combines with J gene TRBJ2-7, with D unresolved. The CDR3 extends over 14 amino acids. Trimming removed 3 bases at V and 0 bases at J, with 9 bases between. Germline-derived CDR1 and CDR2 are LGHNA and YSLEER.

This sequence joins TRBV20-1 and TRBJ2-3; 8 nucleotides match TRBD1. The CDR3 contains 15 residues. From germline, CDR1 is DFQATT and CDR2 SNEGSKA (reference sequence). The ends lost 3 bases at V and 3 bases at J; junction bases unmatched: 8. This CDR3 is CSAREDRGVTDTQYF. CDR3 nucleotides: TGCAGTGCTAGGGAAGACAGGGGCGTAACAGATACGCAGTATTTT.

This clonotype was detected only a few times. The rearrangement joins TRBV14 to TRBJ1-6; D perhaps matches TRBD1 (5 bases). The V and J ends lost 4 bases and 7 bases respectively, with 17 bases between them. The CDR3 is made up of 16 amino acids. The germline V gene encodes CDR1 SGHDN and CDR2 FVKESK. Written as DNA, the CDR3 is TGTGCCAGCAGCCCGTTCGTGGGGCAAAGCAATTCACCCCTCCACTTT. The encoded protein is CASSPFVGQSNSPLHF.

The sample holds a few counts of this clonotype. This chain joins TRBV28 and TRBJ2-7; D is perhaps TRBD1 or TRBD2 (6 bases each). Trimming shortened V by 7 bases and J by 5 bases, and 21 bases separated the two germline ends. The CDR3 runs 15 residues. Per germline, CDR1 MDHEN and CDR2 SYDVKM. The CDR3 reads CASNPPGAGLHEQYF. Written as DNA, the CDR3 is TGTGCCAGCAATCCACCGGGGGCAGGGTTGCACGAGCAGTACTTC.

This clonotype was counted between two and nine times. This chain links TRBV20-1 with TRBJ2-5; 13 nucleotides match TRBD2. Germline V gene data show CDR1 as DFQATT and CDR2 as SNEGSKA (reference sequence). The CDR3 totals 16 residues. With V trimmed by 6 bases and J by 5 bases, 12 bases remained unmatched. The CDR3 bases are TGCAGTGCGCCCAGACTAGCGGGGGGATGGGGGGAGACCCAGTACTTC. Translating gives CSAPRLAGGWGETQYF.

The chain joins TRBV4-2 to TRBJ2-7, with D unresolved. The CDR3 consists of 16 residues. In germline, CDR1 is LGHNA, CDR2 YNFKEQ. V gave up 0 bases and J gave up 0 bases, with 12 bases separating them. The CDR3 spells CASSQDLGWSSYEQYF. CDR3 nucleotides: TGTGCCAGCAGCCAAGATCTTGGCTGGAGCTCCTACGAGCAGTACTTC.

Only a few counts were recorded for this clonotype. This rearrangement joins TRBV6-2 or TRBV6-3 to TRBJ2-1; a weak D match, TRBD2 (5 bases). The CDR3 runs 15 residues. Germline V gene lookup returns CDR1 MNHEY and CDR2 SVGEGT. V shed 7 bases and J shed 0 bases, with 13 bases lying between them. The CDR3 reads CASTAGIGSYNEQFF. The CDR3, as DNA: TGTGCCAGCACCGCCGGGATCGGCTCCTACAATGAGCAGTTCTTC.

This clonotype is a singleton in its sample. CDR3 protein: CSVEWALMNTEAFF. The DNA of the CDR3 is TGCAGCGTTGAATGGGCCCTGATGAACACTGAAGCTTTCTTT. J is TRBJ1-1 and V is TRBV29-1; no definite D call. V lost 2 bases to trimming and J lost 0 bases, with 10 bases between them. The CDR3 totals 14 residues. The germline gives CDR1 SQVTM, CDR2 ANQGSEA.